The 3 T cell receptor beta chains below come from one sample, sequenced in a study of neurological immune-mediated disorders. One entry per CDR3 protein, called by TCRdb with MiXCR from the 5' RACE reads. The sample lists roughly 15,000 distinct CDR3 sequences; about 12% were seen once. Sequenced sample: CD8+ T cells from blood. These TCRs come from a female donor with HTLV-1-associated myelopathy (HAM/TSP).

The chain has TRBV20-1 and TRBJ2-3, with 7 bases identical to TRBD1. With 7 bases clipped from V and 0 bases from J, the junction kept 7 bases outside the gene matches. CDR3 length equals 14 residues. Germline CDR1 and CDR2: DFQATT and SNEGSKA (reference sequence). The CDR3 protein is CSVWTGRSTDTQYF. Here the CDR3 DNA reads TGCAGTGTATGGACAGGTCGCAGCACAGATACGCAGTATTTT.

This clonotype was seen many times. The chain joins TRBV28 to TRBJ1-1; maybe TRBD1 (5 bases). The CDR3 is made up of 15 amino acids. Germline CDR1 is MDHEN and CDR2 is SYDVKM. V gave up 6 bases and J gave up 1 base, with 15 bases separating them. The CDR3 DNA sequence: TGTGCCAGCAGCATAGGGGCAGCCGGGAACACTGAAGCTTTCTTT. Its protein is CASSIGAAGNTEAFF.

This clonotype was recorded only once. This sequence joins TRBV20-1 and TRBJ2-2; D ambiguous. CDR3 length: 14 amino acids. Trimming stripped 4 bases from V and 11 bases from J, with 20 bases between. CDR1 and CDR2 (germline): DFQATT, SNEGSKA (reference sequence). CDR3 in amino acids: CSATTRLNGGELFF. Here the CDR3 DNA reads TGCAGTGCTACGACAAGGTTAAATGGCGGAGAGCTGTTTTTT.